Described below is a single TCR beta chain sequence and its context. This clonotype was detected once. Its antigen is unknown. No quality values exist for individual bases; no much larger clone is one base distant. One read offers little support. Profiling of TCR beta VDJ combinations and CDR3 sequences used genomic DNA as the template. TCR repertoire sequencing was run on an Illumina HiSeq 2000. Per the authors' processing: TRBV/TRBJ rearrangement plots, CDR3 size and DJ length profiles, and Simpson's diversity index were used to evaluate the repertoires. The most abundant DNA sequence in the deep sequencing data was defined as the immunodominant clone. CDR3 amino acid sequences were screened for sharing across subjects and compared with published repertoires and the VDJdb database. TCRdb reanalyzed the raw reads on its own, using fastp at Q25 for trimming and MiXCR for clone calling, and kept in-frame beta chains. Entries are consolidated by CDR3 protein sequence, retaining the most common genes and DNA. The V and J calls follow TCRdb's processing rather than the paper's. This sample lists roughly 200,000 distinct CDR3 sequences; over 55% were detected once. Roughly 29% of the sample is taken by the ten largest.

This specimen comes from a study of CD8+CD57+ T cells in acquired aplastic anemia (dated 2018 in TCRdb). Study-level background: On average, sorted CD4+ and CD8+ cells yielded around 3.4 ug of extracted DNA, with a range of roughly 0.18 to 30 ug. Healthy donor samples averaged approximately 10 million reads for CD4+ and approximately 11 million for CD8+ cells.

The germline V gene sets CDR1 to SGHVS and CDR2 to FNYEAQ. From V the trimming removes 5 bases and from J it removes 12 bases, while the gene matches leave 12 bases of the junction unaccounted for. From its cysteine to its phenylalanine, the CDR3 spans 13 amino acids. Only the CDR3 region is kept as DNA, spanning 39 bases read in frame from base 1. In the study, sorted CD4+ and CD8+ blood T cells from patients with severe aplastic anemia and from healthy subjects underwent deep sequencing of TCR repertoires. Ficoll-Paque density gradient centrifugation was used to isolate peripheral blood mononuclear cells. Before DNA was extracted, CD4+ and CD8+ T cells were sorted using either FACS or magnetic beads. Beyond this particular receptor, the publication reports: Twenty-nine CD8+ CDR3 sequences were found in both patients and controls but appeared to be highly expressed in patients and within the immunodominant clones of the patients. Patients and healthy controls showed no significant difference in CD8+ Simpson's diversity (P=0.060).

The TCR was taken from a human donor in good health. The chain employs TRBV7-6 and TRBJ1-2; 7 bases in the middle match TRBD1. The sequenced sample was sorted CD4+, CD8+, or CD8+CD57+ T cells (not recorded which) from PBMCs. CDR3 region: CASSLRQGSGNTF. The DNA sequence is given as TGTGCCAGCAGCCTCCGACAGGGCTCTGGAAACACCTTC.